These T cell receptor beta chains were read from a single sample in a study of blood T cell repertoires in COVID-19. Sequencing was performed with immunoSEQ multiplex PCR; in TCRdb, only in-frame clones are kept and a portion is missing. The repertoire includes 400,000 to 450,000 clones, about nine tenths of them detected once, and around 0.6% sits in the top ten. Sequencing was done on a sample of PBMCs or T cells enriched from blood (not recorded which). Every receptor here comes from a man younger than 35 who had recovered from COVID-19. CDR3s include the opening cysteine and the closing phenylalanine or tryptophan. The D gene is left open where the match is weak. Size is omitted from some rows. Given values are once, few, many or a class for expanded clones.

d_call	clone_size	v_call	j_call	cdr3_aa	cdr3_nt
NA	NA	TRBV3-1/TRBV3-2	TRBJ1-3	CAYGSGNTIYF	TGTGCCTACGGCTCTGGAAACACCATATATTTT
NA	NA	TRBV30	TRBJ1-2	CAWTPLQGLGYTF	TGTGCCTGGACCCCCTTACAGGGTCTTGGCTACACCTTC
NA	once	TRBV28	TRBJ2-5	CASSSYQNQGETQYF	TGTGCCAGCAGTTCCTACCAGAACCAGGGGGAGACCCAGTACTTC
TRBD1	NA	TRBV18	TRBJ2-5	CASSPGTVVETQYF	TGTGCCAGCTCCCCCGGGACAGTTGTAGAGACCCAGTACTTC
NA	NA	TRBV10-1	TRBJ1-3	CASSSQGSNTIYF	TGCGCCAGCAGTAGTCAGGGATCAAACACCATATATTTT
NA	NA	TRBV5-8	TRBJ2-5	CASSFRPGIRGETQYF	TGTGCCAGCAGCTTTCGACCCGGGATCCGAGGAGAGACCCAGTACTTC
NA	NA	TRBV5-1	TRBJ2-6	CASSLAESSGANVLTF	TGCGCCAGCAGCTTGGCTGAGAGCTCTGGGGCCAACGTCCTGACTTTC
NA	NA	TRBV7-9	TRBJ1-6	CASSLALGAPLHF	TGTGCCAGCAGCTTAGCCCTCGGGGCACCCCTCCACTTT
TRBD1	once	TRBV11-2	TRBJ1-3	CASSDRQGGGNTIYF	TGTGCCAGCAGCGACCGACAGGGGGGTGGAAACACCATATATTTT
NA	NA	TRBV27	TRBJ1-1	CASRPYRDGKGEAFF	TGTGCCAGCAGGCCCTACAGGGATGGTAAGGGGGAAGCTTTCTTT
NA	once	TRBV6-5	TRBJ1-2	CASRADSYGYTF	TGTGCCAGCAGGGCCGACAGCTATGGCTACACCTTC
TRBD1	NA	TRBV9	TRBJ1-1	CASSVAGQGTEAFF	TGTGCCAGCAGCGTAGCTGGACAGGGAACTGAAGCTTTCTTT
NA	NA	TRBV5-4	TRBJ2-7	CASSLQGAYEQYF	TGTGCCAGCAGCCTTCAGGGCGCCTACGAGCAGTACTTC